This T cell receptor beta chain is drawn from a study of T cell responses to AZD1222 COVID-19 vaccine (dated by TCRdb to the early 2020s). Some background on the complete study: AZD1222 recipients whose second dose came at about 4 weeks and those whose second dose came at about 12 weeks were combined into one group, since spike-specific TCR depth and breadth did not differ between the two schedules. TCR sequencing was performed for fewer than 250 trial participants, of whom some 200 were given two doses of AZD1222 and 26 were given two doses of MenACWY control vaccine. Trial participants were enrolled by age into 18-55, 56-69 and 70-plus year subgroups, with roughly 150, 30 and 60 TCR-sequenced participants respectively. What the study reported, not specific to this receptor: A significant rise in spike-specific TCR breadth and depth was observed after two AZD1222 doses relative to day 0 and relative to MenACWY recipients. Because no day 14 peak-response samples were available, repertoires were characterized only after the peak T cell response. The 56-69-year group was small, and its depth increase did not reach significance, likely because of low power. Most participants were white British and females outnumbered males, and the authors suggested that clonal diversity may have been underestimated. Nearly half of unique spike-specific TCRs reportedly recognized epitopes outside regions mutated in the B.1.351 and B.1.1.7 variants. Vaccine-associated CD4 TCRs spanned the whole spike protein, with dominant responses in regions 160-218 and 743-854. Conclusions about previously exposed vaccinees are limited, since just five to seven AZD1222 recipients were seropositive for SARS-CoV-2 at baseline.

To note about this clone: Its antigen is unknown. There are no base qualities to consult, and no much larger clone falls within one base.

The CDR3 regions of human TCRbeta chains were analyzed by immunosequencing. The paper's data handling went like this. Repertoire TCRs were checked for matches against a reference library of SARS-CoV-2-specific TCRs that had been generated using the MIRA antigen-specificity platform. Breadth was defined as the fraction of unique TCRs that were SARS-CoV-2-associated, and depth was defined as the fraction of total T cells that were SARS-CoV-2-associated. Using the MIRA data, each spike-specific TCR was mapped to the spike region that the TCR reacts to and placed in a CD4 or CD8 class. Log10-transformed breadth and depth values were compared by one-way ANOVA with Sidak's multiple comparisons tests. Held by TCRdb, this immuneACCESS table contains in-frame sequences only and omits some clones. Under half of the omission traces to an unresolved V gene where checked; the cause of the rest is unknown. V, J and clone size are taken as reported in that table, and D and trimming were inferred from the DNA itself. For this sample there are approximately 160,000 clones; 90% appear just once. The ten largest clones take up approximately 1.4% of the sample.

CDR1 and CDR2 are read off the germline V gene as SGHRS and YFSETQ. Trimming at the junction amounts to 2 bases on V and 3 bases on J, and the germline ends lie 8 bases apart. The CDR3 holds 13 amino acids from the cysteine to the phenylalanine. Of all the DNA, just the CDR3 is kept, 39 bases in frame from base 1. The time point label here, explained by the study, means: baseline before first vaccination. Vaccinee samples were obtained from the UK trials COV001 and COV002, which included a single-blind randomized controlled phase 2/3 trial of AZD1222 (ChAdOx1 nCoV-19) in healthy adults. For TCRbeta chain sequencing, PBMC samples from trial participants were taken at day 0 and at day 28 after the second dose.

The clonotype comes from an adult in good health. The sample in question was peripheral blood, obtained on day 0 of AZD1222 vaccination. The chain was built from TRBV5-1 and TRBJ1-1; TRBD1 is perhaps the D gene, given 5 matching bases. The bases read TGCGCCAGCAGCTTCGAGGGGCACACTGAAGCTTTCTTT. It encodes CASSFEGHTEAFF.